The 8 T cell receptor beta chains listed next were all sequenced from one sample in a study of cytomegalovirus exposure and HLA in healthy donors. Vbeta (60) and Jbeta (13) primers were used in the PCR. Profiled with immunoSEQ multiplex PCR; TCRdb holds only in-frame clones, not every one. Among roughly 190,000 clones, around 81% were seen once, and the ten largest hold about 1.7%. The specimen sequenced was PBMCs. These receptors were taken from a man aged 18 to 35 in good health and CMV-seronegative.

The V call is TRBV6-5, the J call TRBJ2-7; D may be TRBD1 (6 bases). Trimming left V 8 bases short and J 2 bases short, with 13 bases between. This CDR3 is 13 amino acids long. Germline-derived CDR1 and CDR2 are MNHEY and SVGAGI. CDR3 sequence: CASHNRVTYEQYF. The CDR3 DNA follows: TGTGCCAGCCACAACAGGGTAACCTACGAGCAGTACTTC.

The CDR3 DNA sequence: TGTGCCAGCAGCTTATTCCTCCTCGCGAACACCGGGGAGCTGTTTTTT. This codes for CASSLFLLANTGELFF. The V and J genes are TRBV9 and TRBJ2-2; D is uncertain. The V end lost 4 bases, the J end lost 0 bases, and 13 bases lay between the germline ends. The germline V gene encodes CDR1 SGDLS and CDR2 YYNGEE. The CDR3 has 16 amino acids.

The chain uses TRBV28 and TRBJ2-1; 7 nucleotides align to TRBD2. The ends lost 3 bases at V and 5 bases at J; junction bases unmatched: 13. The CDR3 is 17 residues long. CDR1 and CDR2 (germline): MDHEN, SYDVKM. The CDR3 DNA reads TGTGCCAGCAGTTTGTTTTTGGGCGGGAGAAGGGACAATGAGCAGTTCTTC. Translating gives CASSLFLGGRRDNEQFF. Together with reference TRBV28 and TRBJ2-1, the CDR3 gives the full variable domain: DVKVTQSSRYLVKRTGEKVFLECVQDMDHENMFWYRQDPGLGLRLIYFSYDVKMKEKGDIPEGYSVSREKKERFSLILESASTNQTSMYLCASSLFLGGRRDNEQFFGPGTRLTVL.

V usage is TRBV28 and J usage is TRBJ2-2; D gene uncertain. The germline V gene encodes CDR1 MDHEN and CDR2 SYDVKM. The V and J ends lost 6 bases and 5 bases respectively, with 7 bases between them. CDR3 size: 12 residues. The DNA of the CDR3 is TGTGCCAGCAGCCTTATAACCGGGGAGCTGTTTTTT. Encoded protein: CASSLITGELFF.

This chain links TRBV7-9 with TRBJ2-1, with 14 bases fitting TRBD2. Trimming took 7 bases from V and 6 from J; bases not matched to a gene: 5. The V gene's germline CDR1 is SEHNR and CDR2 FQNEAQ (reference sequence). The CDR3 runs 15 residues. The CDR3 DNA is TGTGCCAGCAATCTCGGACTAGCGGGAGGCAATGAGCAGTTCTTC. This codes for CASNLGLAGGNEQFF. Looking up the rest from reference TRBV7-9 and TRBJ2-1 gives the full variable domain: DTGVSQNPRHKITKRGQNVTFRCDPISEHNRLYWYRQTLGQGPEFLTYFQNEAQLEKSRLLSDRFSAERPKGSFSTLEIQRTEQGDSAMYLCASNLGLAGGNEQFFGPGTRLTVL.

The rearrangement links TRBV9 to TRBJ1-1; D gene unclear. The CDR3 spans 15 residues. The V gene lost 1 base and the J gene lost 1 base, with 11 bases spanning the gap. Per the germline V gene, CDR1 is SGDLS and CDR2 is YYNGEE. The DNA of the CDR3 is TGTGCCAGCAGCGTAAGCCCGGGAGGGAACACTGAAGCTTTCTTT. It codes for CASSVSPGGNTEAFF.

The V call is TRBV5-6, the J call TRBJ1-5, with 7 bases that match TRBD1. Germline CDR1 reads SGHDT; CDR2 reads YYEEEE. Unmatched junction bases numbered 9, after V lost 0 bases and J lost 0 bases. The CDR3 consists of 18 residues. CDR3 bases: TGTGCCAGCAGCTTGGGGACAGGCGCCCCTTATAGCAATCAGCCCCAGCATTTT. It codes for CASSLGTGAPYSNQPQHF.

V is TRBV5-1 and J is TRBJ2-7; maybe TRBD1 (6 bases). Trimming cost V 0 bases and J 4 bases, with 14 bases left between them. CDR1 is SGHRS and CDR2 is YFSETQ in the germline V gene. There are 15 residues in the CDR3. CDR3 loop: CASSLVGGAAYEQYF. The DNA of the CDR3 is TGCGCCAGCAGCTTGGTAGGGGGTGCGGCTTACGAGCAGTACTTC. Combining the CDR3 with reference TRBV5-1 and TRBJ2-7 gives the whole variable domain KAGVTQTPRYLIKTRGQQVTLSCSPISGHRSVSWYQQTPGQGLQFLFEYFSETQRNKGNFPGRFSGRQFSNSRSEMNVSTLELGDSALYLCASSLVGGAAYEQYFGPGTRLTVT.